The clone carrying this T cell receptor (beta chain) was observed many times. Its antigen is currently unknown. These data belong to a study of identical twins. Points from the study as a whole: When twins shared out-of-frame alpha sequences, those sequences had excess low generation probability.

TCRdb independently ran MiXCR on the 5' RACE reads; one entry per CDR3 protein. The sample shows 200,000 to 300,000 distinct CDR3 sequences, more than 9% of them seen only once. In germline, CDR1 is SQVTM, CDR2 ANQGSEA. The CDR3 is 12 amino acids. V was shortened by 8 bases and J by 4 bases, with 13 bases between the two germline ends. There were only healthy Caucasians among the donors. The TCR was taken from a man aged 50 to 60 in good health. The sequenced sample consisted of memory T cells sorted from blood. V is TRBV29-1 and J is TRBJ2-3; D may be TRBD1 (6 bases). The CDR3 DNA reads TGCAGCTCAAGACCAGGGGCAGATACGCAGTATTTT. It translates to CSSRPGADTQYF.